The 8 T cell receptor beta chains given below trace back to one sample, sequenced in a study of tumor-infiltrating lymphocytes in primary liver carcinoma. A constant-region primer served to make TCR beta cDNA from about 490 ng total RNA. What produced the TCR beta libraries was three nested multiplex PCR rounds using slightly modified ARM-PCR. For 10 cycles apiece, the opening two PCR rounds ran with TRBV1-TRBV30 forward primers and a C-beta reverse primer. TCRdb used MiXCR to reprocess the multiplex PCR reads, holding one entry per CDR3 protein. The sample contains 250,000 to 350,000 distinct CDR3 sequences, roughly three fifths of which appear only once. RNA was extracted from whole blood without cell sorting, alongside germline DNA. Specimen: peripheral blood. The receptors shown here come from a woman between 25 and 40 years old with primary liver carcinoma and hepatitis B virus infection.

The chain employs TRBV6-6 and TRBJ2-2; tentative D call: TRBD2 (5 bases). The CDR3 extends over 11 amino acids. Germline values: CDR1 MNHNY, CDR2 SVGAGI (reference sequence). Trimming removed 8 bases at V and 8 bases at J, with 9 bases between. The DNA for the CDR3 is TGTGCCAGCCTAGGGAGAGGGGAGCTGTTTTTT. Encoded protein: CASLGRGELFF.

This clonotype was observed at least ten times. V usage is TRBV12-3 or TRBV12-4 and J usage is TRBJ1-6; TRBD1 is a possible D gene (5 bases). The CDR3 loop spans 15 amino acids. Trimming took off 4 bases at V and 7 bases at J, with 14 bases between the two ends. The CDR3 loop reads CASSSGEGRNSPLHF. DNA of the CDR3: TGTGCCAGCAGTTCGGGGGAGGGGAGAAATTCACCCCTCCACTTT.

About this clonotype: This clone may be a read error of a much larger clone one base away. The chain is built from TRBV30 and TRBJ2-1; 8 bases map to TRBD2. Germline CDR1 GTSNPN, CDR2 SVGIG (reference sequence). The CDR3 loop spans 14 amino acids. In DNA form, the CDR3 reads TGTGCCTGGAGTCCATGGACTAGCCACAATGAGCAGCTCTTC. Its protein is CAWSPWTSHNEQLF.

Worth noting for this clonotype: No conserved phenylalanine or tryptophan ends this CDR3, so it is likely a read error. The chain carries TRBV11-2 and TRBJ2-3; 9 nucleotides align to TRBD1. This CDR3 contains 15 residues. Germline V gives CDR1 SGHAT, CDR2 FQNNGV. The ends lost 6 bases at V and 6 bases at J; junction bases unmatched: 10. The CDR3 DNA reads as TGTGCCAGCAGGGCCGGACAGGGGATCTCCGATACGCAGTATCTT. Translating it yields CASRAGQGISDTQYL.

CDR3 DNA sequence: TGTGCCAGCAGCACCGGGACGCCGAACTATGGCTACACCTTC. Amino acids: CASSTGTPNYGYTF. This chain uses TRBV6-1 with TRBJ1-2, with D possibly TRBD1 on 5 matching bases. This CDR3 contains 14 residues. Trimming pared 6 bases from V and 2 bases from J, leaving 13 bases between. The V gene's germline CDR1 is MNHNS and CDR2 SASEGT.

A note on this clonotype: At one end, the junction sequence differs from germline, possibly due to a read error. This sequence joins TRBV7-8 and TRBJ2-5; D remains ambiguous. From germline, CDR1 is SGHVS and CDR2 FQNEAQ. The CDR3 is made up of 13 amino acids. The CDR3 bases are TGTGCCAGCAGCCCTCTCTTCCAAGAGACTCAGTACTTC. This translates into CASSPLFQETQYF.

The chain couples TRBV4-1 to TRBJ1-5, with D uncertain. The J call may be mistaken, given a closer DNA end match to TRBJ2-3. The CDR3 is 14 amino acids. Germline CDR1 MGHRA, CDR2 YSYEKL. The CDR3 loop reads CASSQGATGQPQYF. The CDR3 DNA sequence: TGCGCCAGCAGCCAAGGGGCCACGGGTCAGCCCCAGTATTTT.

With regard to this clonotype: A much bigger clone sits one base away, suggesting this may be a read error. This chain links TRBV29-1 with TRBJ2-2, with TRBD1 matching 9 bases. Unmatched junction bases numbered 11, after V lost 8 bases and J lost 4 bases. The CDR3 is 15 residues long. CDR1 is SQVTM, CDR2 ANQGSEA, per germline. CDR3: CSRTLTGGSTGELFF. CDR3 nucleotide sequence: TGCAGCCGAACCCTGACAGGGGGAAGCACCGGGGAGCTGTTTTTT.